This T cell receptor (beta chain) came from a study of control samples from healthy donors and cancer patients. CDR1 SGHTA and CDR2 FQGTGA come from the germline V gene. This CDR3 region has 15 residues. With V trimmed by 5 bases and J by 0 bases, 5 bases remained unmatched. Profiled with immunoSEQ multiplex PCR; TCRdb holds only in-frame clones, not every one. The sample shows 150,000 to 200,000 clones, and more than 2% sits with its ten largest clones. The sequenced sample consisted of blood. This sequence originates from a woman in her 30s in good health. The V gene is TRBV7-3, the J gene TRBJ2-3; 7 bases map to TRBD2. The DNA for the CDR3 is TGTGCCAGCAGCCCTAACGGGGGGAGCACAGATACGCAGTATTTT. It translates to CASSPNGGSTDTQYF.